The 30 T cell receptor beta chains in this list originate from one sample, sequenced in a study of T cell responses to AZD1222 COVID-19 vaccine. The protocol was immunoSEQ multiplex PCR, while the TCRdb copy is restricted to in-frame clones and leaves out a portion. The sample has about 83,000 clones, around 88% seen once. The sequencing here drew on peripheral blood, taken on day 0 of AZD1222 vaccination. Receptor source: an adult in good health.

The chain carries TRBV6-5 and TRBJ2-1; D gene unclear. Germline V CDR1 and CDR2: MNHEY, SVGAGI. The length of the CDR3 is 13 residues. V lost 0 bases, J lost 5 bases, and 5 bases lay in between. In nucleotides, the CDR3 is TGTGCCAGCAGTTACTCGGGGAACAATGAGCAGTTCTTC. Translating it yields CASSYSGNNEQFF.

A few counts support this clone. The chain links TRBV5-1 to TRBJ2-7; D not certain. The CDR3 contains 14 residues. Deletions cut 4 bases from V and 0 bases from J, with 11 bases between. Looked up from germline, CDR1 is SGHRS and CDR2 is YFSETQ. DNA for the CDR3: TGCGCCAGCAGCATTTGGGTTAGCTCCTACGAGCAGTACTTC. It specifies CASSIWVSSYEQYF. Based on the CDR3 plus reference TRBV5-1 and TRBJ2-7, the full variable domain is KAGVTQTPRYLIKTRGQQVTLSCSPISGHRSVSWYQQTPGQGLQFLFEYFSETQRNKGNFPGRFSGRQFSNSRSEMNVSTLELGDSALYLCASSIWVSSYEQYFGPGTRLTVT.

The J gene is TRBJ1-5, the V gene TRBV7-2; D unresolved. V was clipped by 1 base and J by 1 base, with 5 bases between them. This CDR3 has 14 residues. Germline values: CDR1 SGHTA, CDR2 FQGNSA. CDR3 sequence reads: CASSLGLSNQPQHF. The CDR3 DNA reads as TGTGCCAGCAGCTTAGGTCTCAGCAATCAGCCCCAGCATTTT. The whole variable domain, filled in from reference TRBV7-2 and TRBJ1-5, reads GAGVSQSPSNKVTEKGKDVELRCDPISGHTALYWYRQSLGQGLEFLIYFQGNSAPDKSGLPSDRFSAERTGGSVSTLTIQRTQQEDSAVYLCASSLGLSNQPQHFGDGTRLSIL.

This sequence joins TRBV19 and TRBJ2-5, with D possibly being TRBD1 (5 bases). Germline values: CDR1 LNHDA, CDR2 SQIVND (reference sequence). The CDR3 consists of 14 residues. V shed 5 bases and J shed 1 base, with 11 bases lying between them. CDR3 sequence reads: CASSETGLQETQYF. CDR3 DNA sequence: TGTGCCAGTAGTGAAACAGGCCTCCAAGAGACCCAGTACTTC. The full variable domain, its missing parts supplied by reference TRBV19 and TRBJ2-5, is DGGITQSPKYLFRKEGQNVTLSCEQNLNHDAMYWYRQDPGQGLRLIYYSQIVNDFQKGDIAEGYSVSREKKESFPLTVTSAQKNPTAFYLCASSETGLQETQYFGPGTRLLVL.

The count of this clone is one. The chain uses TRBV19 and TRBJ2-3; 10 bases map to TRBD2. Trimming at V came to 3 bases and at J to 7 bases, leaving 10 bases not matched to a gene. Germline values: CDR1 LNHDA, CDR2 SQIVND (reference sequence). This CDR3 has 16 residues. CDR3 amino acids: CASSIPSGGAANTQYF. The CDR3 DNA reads TGTGCCAGTAGTATTCCGAGCGGGGGGGCCGCAAATACGCAGTATTTT.

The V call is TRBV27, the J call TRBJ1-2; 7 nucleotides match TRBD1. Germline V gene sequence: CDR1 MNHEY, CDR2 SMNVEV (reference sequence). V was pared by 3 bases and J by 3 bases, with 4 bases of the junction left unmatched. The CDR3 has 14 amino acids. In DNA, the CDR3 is TGTGCCAGCAGTTTTGCAGGGGGGGACTATGGCTACACCTTC. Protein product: CASSFAGGDYGYTF.

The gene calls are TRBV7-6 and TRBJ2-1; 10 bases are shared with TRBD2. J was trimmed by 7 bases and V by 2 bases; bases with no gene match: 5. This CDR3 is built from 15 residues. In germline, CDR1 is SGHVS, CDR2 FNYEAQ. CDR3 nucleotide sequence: TGTGCCAGCAGCTTATCACTAGCGGGAATAAATGAGCAGTTCTTC. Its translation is CASSLSLAGINEQFF.

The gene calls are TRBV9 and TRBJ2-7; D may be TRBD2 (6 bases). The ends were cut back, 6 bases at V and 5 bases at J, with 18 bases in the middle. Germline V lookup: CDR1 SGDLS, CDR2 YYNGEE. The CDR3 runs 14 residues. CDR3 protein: CASNVGGSNNEQYF. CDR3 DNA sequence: TGTGCCAGCAACGTGGGGGGTTCGAATAACGAGCAGTACTTC.

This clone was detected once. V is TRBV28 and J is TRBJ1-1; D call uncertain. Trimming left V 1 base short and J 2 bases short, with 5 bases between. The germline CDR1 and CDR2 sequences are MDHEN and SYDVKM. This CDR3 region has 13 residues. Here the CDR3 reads CASSLFGNTEAFF. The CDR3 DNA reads TGTGCCAGCAGTTTATTCGGTAACACTGAAGCTTTCTTT.

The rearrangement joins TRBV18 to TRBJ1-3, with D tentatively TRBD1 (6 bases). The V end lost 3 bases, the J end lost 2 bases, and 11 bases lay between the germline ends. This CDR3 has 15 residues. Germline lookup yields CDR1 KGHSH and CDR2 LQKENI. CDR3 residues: CASSPRGPAGNTIYF. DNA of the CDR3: TGTGCCAGCTCACCGCGGGGGCCTGCTGGAAACACCATATATTTT.

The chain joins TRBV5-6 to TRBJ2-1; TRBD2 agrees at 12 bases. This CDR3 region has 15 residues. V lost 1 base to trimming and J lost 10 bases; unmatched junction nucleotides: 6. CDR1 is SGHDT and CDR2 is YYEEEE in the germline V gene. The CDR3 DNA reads TGTGCCAGCAGCTTGCTAGCGGGAGGGCCATGGGAGCAGTTCTTC. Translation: CASSLLAGGPWEQFF.

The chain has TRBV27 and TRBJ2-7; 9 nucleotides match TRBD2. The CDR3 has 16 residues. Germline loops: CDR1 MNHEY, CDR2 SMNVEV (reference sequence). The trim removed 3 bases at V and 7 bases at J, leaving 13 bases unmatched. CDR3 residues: CASSFRVAGGPTEQYF. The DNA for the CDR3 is TGTGCCAGCAGTTTCAGGGTGGCGGGAGGGCCTACGGAGCAGTACTTC.

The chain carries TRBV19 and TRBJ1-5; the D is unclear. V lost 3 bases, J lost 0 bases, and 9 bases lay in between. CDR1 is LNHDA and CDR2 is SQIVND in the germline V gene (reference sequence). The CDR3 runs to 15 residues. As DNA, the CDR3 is TGTGCCAGTAGTATCGTGCTCGATAGCAATCAGCCCCAGCATTTT. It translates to CASSIVLDSNQPQHF.

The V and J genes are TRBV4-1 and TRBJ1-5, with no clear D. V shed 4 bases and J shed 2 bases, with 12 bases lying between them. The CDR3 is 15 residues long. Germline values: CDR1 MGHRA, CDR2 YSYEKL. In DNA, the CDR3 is TGCGCCAGCAGCCCCGGGCCCTGGGGCAATCAGCCCCAGCATTTT. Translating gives CASSPGPWGNQPQHF.

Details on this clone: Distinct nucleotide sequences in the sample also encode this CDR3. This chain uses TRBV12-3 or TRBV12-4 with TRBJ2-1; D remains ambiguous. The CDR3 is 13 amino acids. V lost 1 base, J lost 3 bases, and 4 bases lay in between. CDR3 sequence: CASSLGSYNEQFF. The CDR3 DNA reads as TGTGCCAGCAGTTTAGGGAGCTACAATGAGCAGTTCTTC.

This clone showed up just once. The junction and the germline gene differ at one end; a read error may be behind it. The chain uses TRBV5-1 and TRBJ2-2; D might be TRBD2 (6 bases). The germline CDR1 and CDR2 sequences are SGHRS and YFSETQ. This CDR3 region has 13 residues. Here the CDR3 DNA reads TGCGCCAGCAGCTACGATTACACCGGGGGGCTGTTTTTT. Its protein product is CASSYDYTGGLFF.

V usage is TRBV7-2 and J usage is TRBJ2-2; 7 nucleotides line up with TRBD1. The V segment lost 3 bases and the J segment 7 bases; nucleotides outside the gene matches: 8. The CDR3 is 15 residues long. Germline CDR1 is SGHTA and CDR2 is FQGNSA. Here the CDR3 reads CASSLSGAGGGELFF. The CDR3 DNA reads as TGTGCCAGCAGCTTGTCCGGGGCAGGGGGCGGGGAGCTGTTTTTT.

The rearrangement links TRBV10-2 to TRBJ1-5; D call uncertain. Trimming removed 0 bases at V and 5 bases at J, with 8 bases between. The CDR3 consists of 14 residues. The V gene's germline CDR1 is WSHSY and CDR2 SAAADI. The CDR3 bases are TGCGCCAGCAGTGAGTCTCGGACTGATCAGCCCCAGCATTTT. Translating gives CASSESRTDQPQHF.

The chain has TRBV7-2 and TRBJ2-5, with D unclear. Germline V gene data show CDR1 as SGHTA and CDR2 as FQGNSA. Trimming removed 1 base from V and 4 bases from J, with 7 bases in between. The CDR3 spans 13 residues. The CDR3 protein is CASSLVFGETQYF. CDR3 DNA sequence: TGTGCCAGCAGCTTAGTTTTTGGAGAGACCCAGTACTTC.

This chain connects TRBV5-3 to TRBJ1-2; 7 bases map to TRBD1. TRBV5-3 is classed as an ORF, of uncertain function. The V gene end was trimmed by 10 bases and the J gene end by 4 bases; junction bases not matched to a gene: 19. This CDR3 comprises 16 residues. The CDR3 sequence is CAGGVQAGGIGYGYTF. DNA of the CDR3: TGTGCCGGTGGAGTTCAGGCAGGGGGAATTGGCTATGGCTACACCTTC.

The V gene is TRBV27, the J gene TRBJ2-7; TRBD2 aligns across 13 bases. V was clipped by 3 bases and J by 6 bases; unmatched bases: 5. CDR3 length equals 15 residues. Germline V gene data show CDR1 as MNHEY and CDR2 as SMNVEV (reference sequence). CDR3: CASSLRTSGSGEQYF. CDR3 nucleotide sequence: TGTGCCAGCAGTTTGAGGACTAGCGGGAGCGGCGAGCAGTACTTC.

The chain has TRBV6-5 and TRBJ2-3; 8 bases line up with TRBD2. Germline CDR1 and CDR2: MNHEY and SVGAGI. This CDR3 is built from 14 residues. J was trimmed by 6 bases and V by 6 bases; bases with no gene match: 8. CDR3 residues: CASSLREARDTQYF. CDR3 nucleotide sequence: TGTGCCAGCAGCCTGCGGGAGGCGCGGGATACGCAGTATTTT.

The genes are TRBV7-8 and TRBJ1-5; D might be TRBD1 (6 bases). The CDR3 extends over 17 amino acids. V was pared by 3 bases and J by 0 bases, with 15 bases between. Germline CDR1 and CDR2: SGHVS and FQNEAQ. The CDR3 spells CASSFRNRVYSNQPQHF. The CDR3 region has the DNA TGTGCCAGCAGCTTTAGAAACAGGGTCTATAGCAATCAGCCCCAGCATTTT.

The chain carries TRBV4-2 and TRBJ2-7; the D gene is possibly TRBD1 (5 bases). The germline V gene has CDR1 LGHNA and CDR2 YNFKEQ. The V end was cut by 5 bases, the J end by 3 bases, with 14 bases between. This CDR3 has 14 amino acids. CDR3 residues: CASSSRGDSYEQYF. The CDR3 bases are TGTGCCAGCAGCAGCAGAGGAGACAGCTACGAGCAGTACTTC.

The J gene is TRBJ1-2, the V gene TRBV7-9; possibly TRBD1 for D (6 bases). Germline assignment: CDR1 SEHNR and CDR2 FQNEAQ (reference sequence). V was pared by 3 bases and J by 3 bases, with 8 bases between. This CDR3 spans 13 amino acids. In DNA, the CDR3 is TGTGCCAGCAGCTTTGGACAGCACTATGGCTACACCTTC. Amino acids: CASSFGQHYGYTF.

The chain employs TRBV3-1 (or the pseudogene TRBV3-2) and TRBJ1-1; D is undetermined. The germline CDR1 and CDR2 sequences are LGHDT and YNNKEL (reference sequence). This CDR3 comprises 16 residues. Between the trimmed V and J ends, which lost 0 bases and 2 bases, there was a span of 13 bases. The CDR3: CASSQDRIGGNTEAFF. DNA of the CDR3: TGTGCCAGCAGCCAAGACCGGATAGGAGGTAACACTGAAGCTTTCTTT.

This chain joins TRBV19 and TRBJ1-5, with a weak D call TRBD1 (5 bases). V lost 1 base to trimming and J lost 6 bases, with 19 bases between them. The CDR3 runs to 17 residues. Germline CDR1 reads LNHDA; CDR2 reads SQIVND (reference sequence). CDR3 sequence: CASSIGAGRGSFQPQHF. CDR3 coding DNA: TGTGCCAGTAGTATAGGTGCAGGGCGGGGTAGCTTTCAGCCCCAGCATTTT.

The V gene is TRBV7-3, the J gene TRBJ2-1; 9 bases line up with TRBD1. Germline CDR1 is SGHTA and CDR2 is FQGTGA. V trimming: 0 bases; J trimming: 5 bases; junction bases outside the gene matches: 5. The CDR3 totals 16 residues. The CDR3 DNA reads TGTGCCAGCAGCTTAACACTACAGGGGGCGAACAATGAGCAGTTCTTC. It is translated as CASSLTLQGANNEQFF.

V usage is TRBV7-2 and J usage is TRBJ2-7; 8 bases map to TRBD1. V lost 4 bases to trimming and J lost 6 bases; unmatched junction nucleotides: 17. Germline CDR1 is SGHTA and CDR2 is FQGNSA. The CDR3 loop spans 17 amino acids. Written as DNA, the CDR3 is TGTGCCAGCAGCTCCATCTTGGGACAGGACCTAGAGGTCGAGCAGTACTTC. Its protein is CASSSILGQDLEVEQYF. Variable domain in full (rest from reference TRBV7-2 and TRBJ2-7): GAGVSQSPSNKVTEKGKDVELRCDPISGHTALYWYRQSLGQGLEFLIYFQGNSAPDKSGLPSDRFSAERTGGSVSTLTIQRTQQEDSAVYLCASSSILGQDLEVEQYFGPGTRLTVT.

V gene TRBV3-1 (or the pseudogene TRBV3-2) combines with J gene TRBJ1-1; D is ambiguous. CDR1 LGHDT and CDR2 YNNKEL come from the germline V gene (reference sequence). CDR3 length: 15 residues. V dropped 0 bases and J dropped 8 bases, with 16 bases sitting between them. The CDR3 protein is CASSQEPRLTKEAFF. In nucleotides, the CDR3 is TGTGCCAGCAGCCAAGAGCCAAGGTTGACGAAAGAAGCTTTCTTT.